The 24 T cell receptor beta chains below were found in one sample sequenced in a study of tumour-infiltrating T cells in Burkitt lymphoma. Sequencing used immunoSEQ multiplex PCR; TCRdb keeps in-frame clones, though not all of them. Of under 15,000 clones listed, approximately 28% were seen once; the top ten hold about 6%. The sequenced sample was tumor tissue. Receptors originate from a human donor with diffuse large B-cell lymphoma.

The rearrangement joins TRBV5-1 to TRBJ1-1; perhaps TRBD1 as D (5 bases). Germline assignment: CDR1 SGHRS and CDR2 YFSETQ. CDR3 length: 15 residues. Trimming stripped 0 bases from V and 3 bases from J, with 12 bases between. The chain's CDR3 is CASSLASGGDTEAFF. The CDR3 DNA reads TGCGCCAGCAGCTTGGCCAGTGGGGGGGACACTGAAGCTTTCTTT.

The chain carries TRBV7-9 and TRBJ1-1; no reliable D call. The V end lost 4 bases, the J end lost 8 bases, and 14 bases lay between the germline ends. The CDR3 loop spans 13 amino acids. Germline V lookup: CDR1 SEHNR, CDR2 FQNEAQ (reference sequence). CDR3 protein: CASSSPLGLEAFF. CDR3 nucleotide sequence: TGTGCCAGCAGCTCTCCTCTCGGGCTCGAAGCTTTCTTT.

CDR3 coding DNA: TGTGCCAGCAGGGTACTAGCGGGAGGCACAGATACGCAGTATTTT. Protein sequence: CASRVLAGGTDTQYF. V usage is TRBV6-1 and J usage is TRBJ2-3; 11 nucleotides agree with TRBD2. This CDR3 has 15 residues. V shed 6 bases, J shed 1 base, and the junction held 3 bases outside the gene matches. Germline CDR1 and CDR2: MNHNS and SASEGT.

The J gene is TRBJ2-7, the V gene TRBV7-2; D is unresolved. CDR1 is SGHTA, CDR2 FQGNSA, per germline. The CDR3 extends over 16 amino acids. V shed 4 bases and J shed 1 base, with 17 bases lying between them. Here the CDR3 reads CASSSTIGPDSYEQYF. The CDR3 bases are TGTGCCAGCAGCTCCACGATCGGCCCGGATTCCTACGAGCAGTACTTC. Together with reference TRBV7-2 and TRBJ2-7, the CDR3 gives the full variable domain: GAGVSQSPSNKVTEKGKDVELRCDPISGHTALYWYRQSLGQGLEFLIYFQGNSAPDKSGLPSDRFSAERTGGSVSTLTIQRTQQEDSAVYLCASSSTIGPDSYEQYFGPGTRLTVT.

CDR3: CASNRQAGDSTDTQYF. The CDR3 DNA is TGTGCCAGTAACCGACAGGCGGGAGACTCCACAGATACGCAGTATTTT. The genes are TRBV19 and TRBJ2-3; D is perhaps TRBD2 (7 bases). The CDR3 loop spans 16 amino acids. With 7 bases removed from V and 2 bases from J, the gap between germline ends came to 19 bases. CDR1 and CDR2 from the germline V gene are LNHDA and SQIVND (reference sequence). The full variable domain, rest sourced from reference TRBV19 and TRBJ2-3, is DGGITQSPKYLFRKEGQNVTLSCEQNLNHDAMYWYRQDPGQGLRLIYYSQIVNDFQKGDIAEGYSVSREKKESFPLTVTSAQKNPTAFYLCASNRQAGDSTDTQYFGPGTRLTVL.

This clone was recorded a few times. CDR3 sequence reads: CASSEGTGSAYEQYF. DNA of the CDR3: TGTGCCAGCAGTGAGGGGACAGGGTCCGCCTACGAGCAGTACTTC. V usage is TRBV2 and J usage is TRBJ2-7; 9 bases match TRBD1. Per the germline V gene, CDR1 is SNHLY and CDR2 is FYNNEI. V shed 3 bases and J 2 bases; nucleotides not matched to a gene: 5. The CDR3 runs 15 residues.

This clone has a handful of counts. The chain joins TRBV27 to TRBJ1-1; the D is unclear. In germline, CDR1 is MNHEY, CDR2 SMNVEV (reference sequence). Trimming stripped 0 bases from V and 1 base from J, with 6 bases between. The length of the CDR3 is 14 residues. In nucleotides, the CDR3 is TGTGCCAGCAGTTTATCGCTGGGGAACACTGAAGCTTTCTTT. Protein: CASSLSLGNTEAFF.

The chain joins TRBV11-2 to TRBJ2-7; 13 bases fit TRBD2. Losses at the gene ends were 5 bases for V and 4 bases for J; bases not matched to a gene: 2. The V gene's germline CDR1 is SGHAT and CDR2 FQNNGV. The CDR3 runs 14 residues. The CDR3 DNA follows: TGTGCCAGCAGCCTGACTAGCGGGAGGTACGAGCAGTACTTC. It specifies CASSLTSGRYEQYF. Looking up the rest from reference TRBV11-2 and TRBJ2-7 gives the full variable domain: EAGVAQSPRYKIIEKRQSVAFWCNPISGHATLYWYQQILGQGPKLLIQFQNNGVVDDSQLPKDRFSAERLKGVDSTLKIQPAKLEDSAVYLCASSLTSGRYEQYFGPGTRLTVT.

This clone showed up just a few times. CDR3 DNA sequence: TGTGCCAGCAGCGTAGCTTGGCTAGCGGGAGCGTACAATGAGCAGTTCTTC. Translating it yields CASSVAWLAGAYNEQFF. The rearrangement joins TRBV9 to TRBJ2-1, with 10 bases fitting TRBD2. The ends lost 0 bases at V and 4 bases at J; junction bases unmatched: 7. The CDR3 covers 17 residues. Germline V gene sequence: CDR1 SGDLS, CDR2 YYNGEE. The complete variable domain, with remaining parts taken from reference TRBV9 and TRBJ2-1, reads DSGVTQTPKHLITATGQRVTLRCSPRSGDLSVYWYQQSLDQGLQFLIQYYNGEERAKGNILERFSAQQFPDLHSELNLSSLELGDSALYFCASSVAWLAGAYNEQFFGPGTRLTVL.

The rearrangement links TRBV27 to TRBJ1-1; D gene ambiguous. V lost 4 bases and J 3 bases, leaving 15 bases between the germline ends. Per the germline V gene, CDR1 is MNHEY and CDR2 is SMNVEV (reference sequence). This CDR3 spans 15 amino acids. This CDR3 reads CASSSPGGFDTEAFF. The CDR3 coding sequence is TGTGCCAGCAGTTCCCCCGGAGGGTTCGACACTGAAGCTTTCTTT.

This clone was counted only a few times. The chain combines TRBV9 with TRBJ2-3, with 7 bases matching TRBD2. Germline trimming cut 0 bases from V and 1 base from J; bases unmatched to any gene: 11. This CDR3 contains 18 residues. Germline V lookup: CDR1 SGDLS, CDR2 YYNGEE. The CDR3 nucleotides read TGTGCCAGCAGCGTAGGCGGGGGAGGACCGCCACGCACAGATACGCAGTATTTT. Translating it yields CASSVGGGGPPRTDTQYF.

The CDR3 spells CASSSHMGQGLNTGELFF. CDR3 nucleotide sequence: TGTGCCAGCAGCTCCCATATGGGACAGGGCTTGAACACCGGGGAGCTGTTTTTT. This chain connects TRBV11-2 to TRBJ2-2, with 9 bases identical to TRBD1. The germline V gene encodes CDR1 SGHAT and CDR2 FQNNGV. This CDR3 has 18 residues. V shed 4 bases and J 1 base; nucleotides not matched to a gene: 10. Supplemented by reference TRBV11-2 and TRBJ2-2, the full variable domain reads EAGVAQSPRYKIIEKRQSVAFWCNPISGHATLYWYQQILGQGPKLLIQFQNNGVVDDSQLPKDRFSAERLKGVDSTLKIQPAKLEDSAVYLCASSSHMGQGLNTGELFFGEGSRLTVL.

The chain combines TRBV4-1 with TRBJ2-7, with TRBD2 matching over 8 bases. Germline CDR1 MGHRA, CDR2 YSYEKL. CDR3 length: 15 residues. J lost 3 bases, V lost 1 base, and 5 bases had no gene match. The CDR3 coding sequence is TGCGCCAGCAGCCAAGTGCTAGCGGGTGGCTACGAGCAGTACTTC. Translating gives CASSQVLAGGYEQYF.

This clone was counted between two and nine times. V is TRBV6-5 and J is TRBJ2-7; a weak D match, TRBD2 (6 bases). CDR3 length: 13 residues. The germline gives CDR1 MNHEY, CDR2 SVGAGI. V lost 4 bases, J lost 3 bases, and 10 bases lay in between. The CDR3 is CASSFAGNYEQYF. The DNA for the CDR3 is TGTGCCAGCAGTTTTGCGGGAAACTACGAGCAGTACTTC.

This clone was seen more than once but under ten times. The chain employs TRBV29-1 and TRBJ1-1; D is unclear. Trimming pared 7 bases from V and 0 bases from J, leaving 12 bases between. The length of the CDR3 is 13 residues. The germline V gene encodes CDR1 SQVTM and CDR2 ANQGSEA. The CDR3 reads CSASEPMNTEAFF. CDR3 sequence (DNA): TGCAGCGCCTCCGAGCCCATGAACACTGAAGCTTTCTTT.

V and J are TRBV7-2 and TRBJ2-3; possible D gene TRBD1, 5 bases. This CDR3 contains 13 residues. V lost 5 bases and J 5 bases, leaving 11 bases between the germline ends. The germline V gene has CDR1 SGHTA and CDR2 FQGNSA. The CDR3 nucleotides are TGTGCCAGCAGCCCTTACCAGGGAGATACGCAGTATTTT. Translated, it gives CASSPYQGDTQYF.

The V and J genes are TRBV5-6 and TRBJ2-5; the D gene is possibly TRBD1 (6 bases). V shed 0 bases and J shed 3 bases, with 15 bases lying between them. The CDR3 covers 16 residues. The V gene's germline CDR1 is SGHDT and CDR2 YYEEEE. The CDR3 is CASSLGFGDTKETQYF. CDR3 nucleotides: TGTGCCAGCAGCTTGGGGTTTGGGGACACTAAAGAGACCCAGTACTTC.

J is TRBJ1-3 and V is TRBV5-1; D is perhaps TRBD1 (5 bases). This CDR3 contains 16 residues. Trimming pared 1 base from V and 0 bases from J, leaving 11 bases between. CDR1 and CDR2 (germline): SGHRS, YFSETQ. CDR3 sequence: CASSLTGVSSGNTIYF. DNA of the CDR3: TGCGCCAGCAGCTTGACAGGCGTTAGCTCTGGAAACACCATATATTTT.

The V and J genes are TRBV28 and TRBJ2-7; D uncertain. V gave up 2 bases and J gave up 2 bases, with 7 bases separating them. Germline CDR1 and CDR2: MDHEN and SYDVKM. The CDR3 is made up of 13 amino acids. The CDR3 coding sequence is TGTGCCAGCAGTTTAGCATGGACCTACGAGCAGTACTTC. This gives the protein CASSLAWTYEQYF. Looking up the rest from reference TRBV28 and TRBJ2-7 gives the full variable domain: DVKVTQSSRYLVKRTGEKVFLECVQDMDHENMFWYRQDPGLGLRLIYFSYDVKMKEKGDIPEGYSVSREKKERFSLILESASTNQTSMYLCASSLAWTYEQYFGPGTRLTVT.

A few counts support this clone. The chain is built from TRBV30 and TRBJ1-1, with 7 positions matching TRBD1. This CDR3 has 13 residues. The ends lost 4 bases at V and 3 bases at J; junction bases unmatched: 5. Germline CDR1 and CDR2: GTSNPN and SVGIG (reference sequence). Here the CDR3 DNA reads TGTGCCTGGAAGGGGGCGCGCGACACTGAAGCTTTCTTT. This sequence encodes CAWKGARDTEAFF. Drawing the rest from reference TRBV30 and TRBJ1-1, the complete variable domain is SQTIHQWPATLVQPVGSPLSLECTVEGTSNPNLYWYRQAAGRGLQLLFYSVGIGQISSEVPQNLSASRPQDRQFILSSKKLLLSDSGFYLCAWKGARDTEAFFGQGTRLTVV.

The chain couples TRBV9 to TRBJ2-7; 7 nucleotides align to TRBD2. This CDR3 has 15 amino acids. The J segment lost 3 bases and the V segment lost 2 bases, leaving 8 bases of the junction unmatched. CDR1 and CDR2 (germline): SGDLS, YYNGEE. Here the CDR3 reads CASSVDTSGNYEQYF. CDR3 DNA sequence: TGTGCCAGCAGCGTCGATACAAGCGGGAACTACGAGCAGTACTTC.

In this sample, this clone turned up a few times. This sequence joins TRBV4-2 and TRBJ2-3; perhaps TRBD2 as D (5 bases). The CDR3 totals 16 residues. CDR1 LGHNA and CDR2 YNFKEQ come from the germline V gene. Trimming removed 0 bases at V and 4 bases at J, with 14 bases between. The CDR3 region is CASSQDGITRADTQYF. CDR3 bases: TGTGCCAGCAGCCAAGATGGCATCACGAGGGCAGATACGCAGTATTTT.

This clone has only a few counts. The V call is TRBV27, the J call TRBJ2-7, with TRBD2 matching 8 bases. Germline CDR1 reads MNHEY; CDR2 reads SMNVEV (reference sequence). This CDR3 has 14 amino acids. After removal of 7 bases from V and 4 bases from J, the junction contained 9 bases not matched to a gene. CDR3 in DNA: TGTGCCAGCACCCCCAGCGGGAGTTCGTACGAGCAGTACTTC. Encoded protein: CASTPSGSSYEQYF.

V usage is TRBV6-1 and J usage is TRBJ2-3, with no clear D. V was shortened by 2 bases and J by 2 bases, with 11 bases between the two germline ends. The CDR3 has 15 residues. Germline loops: CDR1 MNHNS, CDR2 SASEGT. The CDR3 spells CASSELGRNTDTQYF. DNA of the CDR3: TGTGCCAGCAGTGAACTTGGCAGAAACACAGATACGCAGTATTTT.